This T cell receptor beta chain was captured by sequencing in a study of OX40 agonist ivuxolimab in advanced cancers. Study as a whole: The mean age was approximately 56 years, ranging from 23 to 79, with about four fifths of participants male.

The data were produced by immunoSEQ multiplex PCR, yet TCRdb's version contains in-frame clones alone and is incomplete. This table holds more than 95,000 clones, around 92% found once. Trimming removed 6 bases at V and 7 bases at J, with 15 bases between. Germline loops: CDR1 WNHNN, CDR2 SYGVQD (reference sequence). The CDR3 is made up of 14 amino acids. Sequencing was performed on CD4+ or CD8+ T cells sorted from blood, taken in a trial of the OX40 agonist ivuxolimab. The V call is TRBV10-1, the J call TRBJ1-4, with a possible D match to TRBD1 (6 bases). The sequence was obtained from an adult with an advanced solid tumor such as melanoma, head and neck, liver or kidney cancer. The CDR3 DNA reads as TGCGCCAGCAGCAGCGGGCAGGGGACTGAAAAACTGTTTTTT. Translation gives CASSSGQGTEKLFF.